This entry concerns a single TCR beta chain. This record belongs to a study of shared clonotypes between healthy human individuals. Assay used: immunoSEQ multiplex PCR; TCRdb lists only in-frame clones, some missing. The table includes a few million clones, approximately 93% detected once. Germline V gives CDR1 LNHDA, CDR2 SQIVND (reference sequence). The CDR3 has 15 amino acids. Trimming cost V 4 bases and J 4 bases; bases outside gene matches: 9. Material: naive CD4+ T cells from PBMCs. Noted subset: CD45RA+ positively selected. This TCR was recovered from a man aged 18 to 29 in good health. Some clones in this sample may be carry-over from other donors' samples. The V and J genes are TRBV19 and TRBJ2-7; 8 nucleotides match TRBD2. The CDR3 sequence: CASSTRTSSPYEQYF. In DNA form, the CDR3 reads TGTGCCAGTAGTACTCGGACTAGCAGCCCGTACGAGCAGTACTTC.